This record looks at one TCR beta chain sequence and its context. What it binds is not known. This entry comes from a study of shared clonotypes between healthy human individuals. Findings and limits, study-wide: Unshared clonotypes carried lower generation probabilities than those common to all four donors. The expectation was that sequencing depth would affect clonotype sharing among donors.

Per the authors' pipeline: Because ImmunoSEQ provided only junction sequences with no quality scores, the filtering differed. TCRdb keeps only in-frame clones here, not all; method: immunoSEQ multiplex PCR. That table supplies the V and J calls and clone size; D and trimming were determined from the DNA. The table includes some 2,400,000 clones, under 97% detected once. A CD45RA+ naive subset and a CD45RA-negative memory subset were split from CD4+ cells. CDR3 size: 15 residues. Looked up from germline, CDR1 is MGHDK and CDR2 is SYGVNS. V shed 3 bases and J 0 bases; nucleotides not matched to a gene: 2.

The sequence was obtained from a man younger than 35 in good health. Sequencing was carried out using naive CD4+ T cells sorted from blood. Subset specified: CD45RA+ positively selected. The chain recombines TRBV25-1 with TRBJ2-7; 10 nucleotides agree with TRBD1. The CDR3 loop reads CASSDGTGDSYEQYF. CDR3 in DNA: TGTGCCAGCAGTGACGGGACAGGGGACTCCTACGAGCAGTACTTC.